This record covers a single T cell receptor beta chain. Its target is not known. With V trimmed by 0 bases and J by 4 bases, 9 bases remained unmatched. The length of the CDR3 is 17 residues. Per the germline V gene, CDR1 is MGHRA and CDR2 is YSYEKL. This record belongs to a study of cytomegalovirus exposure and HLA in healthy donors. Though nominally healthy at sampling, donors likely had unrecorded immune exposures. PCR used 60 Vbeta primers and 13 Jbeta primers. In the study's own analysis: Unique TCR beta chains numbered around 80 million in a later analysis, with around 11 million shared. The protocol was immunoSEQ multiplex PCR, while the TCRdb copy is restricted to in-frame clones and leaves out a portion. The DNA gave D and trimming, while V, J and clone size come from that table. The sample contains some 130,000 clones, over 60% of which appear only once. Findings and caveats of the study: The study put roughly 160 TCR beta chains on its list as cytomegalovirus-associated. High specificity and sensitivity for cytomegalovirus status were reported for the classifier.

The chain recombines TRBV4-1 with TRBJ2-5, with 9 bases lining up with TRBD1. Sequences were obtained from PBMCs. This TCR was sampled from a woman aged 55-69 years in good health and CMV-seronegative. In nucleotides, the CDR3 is TGCGCCAGCAGCCAAGATCAAGGACAGGGGTATAGAGAGACCCAGTACTTC. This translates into CASSQDQGQGYRETQYF.